This record looks at one T cell receptor beta chain sequence and its context. The antigen is not known. Use of 60 Vbeta and 13 Jbeta primers characterized the PCR. The assay was immunoSEQ multiplex PCR, and TCRdb's table has in-frame clones only and misses some. The table has about 240,000 clones, around 81% seen once. This specimen belongs to a study of cytomegalovirus exposure and HLA in healthy donors. General observations from the study: Analysis performed later showed TCR beta chains linked to HLA being more clonally expanded than equally common others.

This CDR3 has 14 residues. Germline values: CDR1 MNHEY, CDR2 SMNVEV (reference sequence). The germline V and J ends were trimmed by 4 bases and 8 bases, with 15 bases remaining between them. The V call is TRBV27, the J call TRBJ2-1, with D possibly being TRBD2 (5 bases). The TCR was taken from a woman aged 55-69 years in good health and CMV-seropositive. The source material was PBMCs. The CDR3 DNA follows: TGTGCCAGCAGTTCTAGCACCCCTCCGGATGAGCAGTTCTTC. Residues: CASSSSTPPDEQFF.